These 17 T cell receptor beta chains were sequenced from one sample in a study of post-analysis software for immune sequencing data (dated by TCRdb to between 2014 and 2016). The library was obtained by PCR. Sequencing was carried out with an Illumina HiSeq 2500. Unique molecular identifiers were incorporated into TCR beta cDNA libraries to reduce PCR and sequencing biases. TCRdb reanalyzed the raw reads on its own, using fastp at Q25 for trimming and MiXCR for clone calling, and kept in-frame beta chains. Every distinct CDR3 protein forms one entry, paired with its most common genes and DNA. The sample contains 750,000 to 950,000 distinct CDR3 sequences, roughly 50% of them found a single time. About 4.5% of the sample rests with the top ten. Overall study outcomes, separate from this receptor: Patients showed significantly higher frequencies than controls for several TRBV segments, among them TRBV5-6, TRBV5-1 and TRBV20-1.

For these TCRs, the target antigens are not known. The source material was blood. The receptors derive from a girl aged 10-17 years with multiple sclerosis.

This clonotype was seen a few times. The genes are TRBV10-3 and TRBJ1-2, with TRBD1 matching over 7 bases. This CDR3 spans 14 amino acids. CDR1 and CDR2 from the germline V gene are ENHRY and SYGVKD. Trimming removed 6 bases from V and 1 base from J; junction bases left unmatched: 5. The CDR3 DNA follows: TGTGCCATCAGGAGACAGGGAATTAACTATGGCTACACCTTC. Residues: CAIRRQGINYGYTF.

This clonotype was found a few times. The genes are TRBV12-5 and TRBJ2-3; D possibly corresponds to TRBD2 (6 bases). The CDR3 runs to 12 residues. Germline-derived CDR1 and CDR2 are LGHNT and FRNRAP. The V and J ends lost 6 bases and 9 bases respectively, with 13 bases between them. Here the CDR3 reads CASGPGGDTQYF. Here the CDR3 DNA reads TGTGCTAGTGGACCTGGCGGGGACACGCAGTATTTT.

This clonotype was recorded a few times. For the CDR3, the DNA is TGTGCCAGCAGCGACGACCTGGGGGCGGGAGAATACGAGCAGTACTTC. Its protein product is CASSDDLGAGEYEQYF. This sequence joins TRBV5-6 and TRBJ2-7; D possibly corresponds to TRBD2 (7 bases). Germline V gene data show CDR1 as SGHDT and CDR2 as YYEEEE. The CDR3 runs 16 residues. V was clipped by 4 bases and J by 4 bases, with 21 bases between them.

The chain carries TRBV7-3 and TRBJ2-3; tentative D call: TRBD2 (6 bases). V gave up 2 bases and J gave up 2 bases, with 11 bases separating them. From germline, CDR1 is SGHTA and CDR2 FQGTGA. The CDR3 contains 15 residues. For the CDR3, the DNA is TGTGCCAGCAGCTTATCTAGCGTATACACAGATACGCAGTATTTT. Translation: CASSLSSVYTDTQYF. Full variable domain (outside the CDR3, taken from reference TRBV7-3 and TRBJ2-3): GAGVSQTPSNKVTEKGKYVELRCDPISGHTALYWYRQSLGQGPEFLIYFQGTGAADDSGLPNDRFFAVRPEGSVSTLKIQRTERGDSAVYLCASSLSSVYTDTQYFGPGTRLTVL.

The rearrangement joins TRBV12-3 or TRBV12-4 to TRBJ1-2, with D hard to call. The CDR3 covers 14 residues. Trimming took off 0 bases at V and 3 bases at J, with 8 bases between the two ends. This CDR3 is CASSLAEGYYGYTF. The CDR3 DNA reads TGTGCCAGCAGTTTAGCGGAGGGATACTATGGCTACACCTTC.

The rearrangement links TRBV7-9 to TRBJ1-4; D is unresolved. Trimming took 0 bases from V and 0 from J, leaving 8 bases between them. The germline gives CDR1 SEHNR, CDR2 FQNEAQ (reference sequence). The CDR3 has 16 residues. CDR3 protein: CASSLANTATNEKLFF. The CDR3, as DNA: TGTGCCAGCAGCTTAGCAAATACTGCAACTAATGAAAAACTGTTTTTT.

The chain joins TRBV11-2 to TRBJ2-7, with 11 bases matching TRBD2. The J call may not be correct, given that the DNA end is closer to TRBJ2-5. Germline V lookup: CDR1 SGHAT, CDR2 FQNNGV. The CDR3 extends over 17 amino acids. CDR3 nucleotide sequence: TGTGCCAGCACTCTTAGAGCGGGGCTAGCGGGAGGAGAGACCCAGTACTTC. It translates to CASTLRAGLAGGETQYF.

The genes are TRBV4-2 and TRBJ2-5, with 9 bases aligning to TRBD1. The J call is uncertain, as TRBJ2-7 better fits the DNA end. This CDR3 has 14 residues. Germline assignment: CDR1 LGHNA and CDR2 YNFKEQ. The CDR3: CASSQEGTGYEQYF. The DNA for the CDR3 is TGTGCCAGCAGCCAAGAAGGGACAGGGTACGAGCAGTACTTC.

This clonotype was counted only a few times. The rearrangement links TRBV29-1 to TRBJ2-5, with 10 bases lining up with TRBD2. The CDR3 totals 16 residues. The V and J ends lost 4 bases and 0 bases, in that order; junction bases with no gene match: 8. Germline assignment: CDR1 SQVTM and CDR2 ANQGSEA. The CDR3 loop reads CSVAPSGRSYQETQYF. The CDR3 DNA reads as TGCAGCGTTGCGCCTAGCGGGAGATCGTACCAAGAGACCCAGTACTTC.

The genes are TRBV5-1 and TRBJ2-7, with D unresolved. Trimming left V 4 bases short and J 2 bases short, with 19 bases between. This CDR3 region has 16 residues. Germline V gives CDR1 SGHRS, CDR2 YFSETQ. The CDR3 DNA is TGCGCCAGCAGCGTGCTACCGGGTGATCTTACCTACGAGCAGTACTTC. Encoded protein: CASSVLPGDLTYEQYF. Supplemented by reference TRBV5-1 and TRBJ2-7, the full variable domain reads KAGVTQTPRYLIKTRGQQVTLSCSPISGHRSVSWYQQTPGQGLQFLFEYFSETQRNKGNFPGRFSGRQFSNSRSEMNVSTLELGDSALYLCASSVLPGDLTYEQYFGPGTRLTVT.

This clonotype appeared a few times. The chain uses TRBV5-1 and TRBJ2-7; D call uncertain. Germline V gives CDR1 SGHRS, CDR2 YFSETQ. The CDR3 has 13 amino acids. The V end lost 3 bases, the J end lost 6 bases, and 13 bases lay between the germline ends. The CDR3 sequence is CASSSTLGFEQYF. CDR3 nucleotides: TGCGCCAGCAGCTCCACCTTAGGCTTCGAGCAGTACTTC.

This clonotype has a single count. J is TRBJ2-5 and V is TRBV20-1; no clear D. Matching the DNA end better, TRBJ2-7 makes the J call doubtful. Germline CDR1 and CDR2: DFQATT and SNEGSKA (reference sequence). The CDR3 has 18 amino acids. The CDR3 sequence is CSASRPFSANLRPHEQYF. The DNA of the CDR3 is TGCAGTGCTAGCCGCCCTTTTTCGGCAAACCTTAGACCTCACGAGCAGTACTTC.

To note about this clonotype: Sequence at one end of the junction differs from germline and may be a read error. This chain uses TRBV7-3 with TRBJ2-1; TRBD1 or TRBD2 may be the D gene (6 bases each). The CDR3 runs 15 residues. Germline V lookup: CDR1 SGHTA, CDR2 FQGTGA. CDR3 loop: CASRRGGQMNNGQFF. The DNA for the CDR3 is TGTGCCAGCAGGCGGGGCGGACAGATGAACAATGGGCAGTTCTTC.

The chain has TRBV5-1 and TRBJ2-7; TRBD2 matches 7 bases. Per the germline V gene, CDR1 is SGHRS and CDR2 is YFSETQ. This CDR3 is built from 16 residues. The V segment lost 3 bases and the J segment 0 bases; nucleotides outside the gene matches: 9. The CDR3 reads CASSWNPSGSSYEQYF. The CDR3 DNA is TGCGCCAGCAGCTGGAACCCTAGCGGAAGCTCCTACGAGCAGTACTTC.

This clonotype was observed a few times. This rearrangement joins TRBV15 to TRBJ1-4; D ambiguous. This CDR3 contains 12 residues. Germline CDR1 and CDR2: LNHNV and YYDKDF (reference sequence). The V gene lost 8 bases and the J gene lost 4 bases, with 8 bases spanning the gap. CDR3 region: CATREVNEKLFF. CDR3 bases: TGTGCCACCCGGGAGGTTAATGAAAAACTGTTTTTT.

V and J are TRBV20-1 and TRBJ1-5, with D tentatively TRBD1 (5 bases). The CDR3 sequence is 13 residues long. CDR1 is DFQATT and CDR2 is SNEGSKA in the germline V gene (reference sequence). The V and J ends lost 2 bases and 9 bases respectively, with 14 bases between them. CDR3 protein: CSARMGVWGPQHF. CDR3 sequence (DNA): TGCAGTGCTAGAATGGGGGTTTGGGGGCCCCAGCATTTT.

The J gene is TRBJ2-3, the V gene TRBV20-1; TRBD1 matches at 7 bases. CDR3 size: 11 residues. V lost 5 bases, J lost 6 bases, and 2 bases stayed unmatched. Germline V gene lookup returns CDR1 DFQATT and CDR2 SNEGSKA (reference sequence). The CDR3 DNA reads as TGCAGTGCTGACAGGGTTGATACGCAGTATTTT. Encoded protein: CSADRVDTQYF.